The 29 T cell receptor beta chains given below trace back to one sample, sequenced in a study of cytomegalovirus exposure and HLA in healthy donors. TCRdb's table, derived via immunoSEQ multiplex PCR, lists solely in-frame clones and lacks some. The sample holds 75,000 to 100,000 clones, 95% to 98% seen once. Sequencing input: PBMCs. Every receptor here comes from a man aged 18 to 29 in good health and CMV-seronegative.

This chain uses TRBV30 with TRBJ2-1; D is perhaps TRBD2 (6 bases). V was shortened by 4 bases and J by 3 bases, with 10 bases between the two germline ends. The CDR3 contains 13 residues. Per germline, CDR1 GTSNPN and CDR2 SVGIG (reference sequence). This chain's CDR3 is CAWTRELYNEQFF. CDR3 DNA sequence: TGTGCCTGGACCCGGGAGCTCTACAATGAGCAGTTCTTC.

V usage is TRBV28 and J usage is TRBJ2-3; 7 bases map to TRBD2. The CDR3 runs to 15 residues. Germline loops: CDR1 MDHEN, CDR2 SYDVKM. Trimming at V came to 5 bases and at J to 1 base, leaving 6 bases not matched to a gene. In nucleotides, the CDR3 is TGTGCCAGCAGTAGCGGGGAGACTCGCACAGATACGCAGTATTTT. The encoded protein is CASSSGETRTDTQYF.

The CDR3 DNA sequence: TGTGCCAGCAGCGCCAGGGACTCACCGCCGTATGGCTACACCTTC. Residues: CASSARDSPPYGYTF. This rearrangement joins TRBV9 to TRBJ1-2; TRBD1 might be the D (5 bases). V dropped 3 bases and J dropped 5 bases, with 17 bases sitting between them. Looked up from germline, CDR1 is SGDLS and CDR2 is YYNGEE. This CDR3 has 15 residues.

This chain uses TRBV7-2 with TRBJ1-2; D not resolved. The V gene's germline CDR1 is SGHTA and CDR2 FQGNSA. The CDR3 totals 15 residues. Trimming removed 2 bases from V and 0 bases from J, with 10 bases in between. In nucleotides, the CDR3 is TGTGCCAGCAGCTTATCAGCGAACACTAACTATGGCTACACCTTC. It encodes CASSLSANTNYGYTF.

CDR3 in amino acids: CASSSETVNQPQHF. CDR3 nucleotides: TGTGCCAGCTCATCAGAAACCGTCAATCAGCCCCAGCATTTT. The chain combines TRBV18 with TRBJ1-5; D is uncertain. Trimming left V 5 bases short and J 3 bases short, with 11 bases between. Germline V gene sequence: CDR1 KGHSH, CDR2 LQKENI. CDR3 length: 14 amino acids.

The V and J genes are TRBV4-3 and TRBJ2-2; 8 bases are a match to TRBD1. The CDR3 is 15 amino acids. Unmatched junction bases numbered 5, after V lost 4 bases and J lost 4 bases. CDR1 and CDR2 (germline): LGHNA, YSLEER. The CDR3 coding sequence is TGCGCCAGCAGCCCCGGACAGGGAACCACCGGGGAGCTGTTTTTT. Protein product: CASSPGQGTTGELFF.

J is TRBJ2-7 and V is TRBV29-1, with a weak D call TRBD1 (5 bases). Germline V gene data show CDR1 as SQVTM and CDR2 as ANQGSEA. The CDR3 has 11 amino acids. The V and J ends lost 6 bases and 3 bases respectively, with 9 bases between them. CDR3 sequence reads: CSVSGNYEQYF. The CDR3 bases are TGCAGCGTCTCAGGGAACTACGAGCAGTACTTC.

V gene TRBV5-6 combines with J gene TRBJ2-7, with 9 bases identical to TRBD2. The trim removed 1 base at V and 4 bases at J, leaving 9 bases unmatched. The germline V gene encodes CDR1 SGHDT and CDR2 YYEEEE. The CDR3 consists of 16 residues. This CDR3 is CASSLTLAGLAYEQYF. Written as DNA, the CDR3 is TGTGCCAGCAGCTTGACGCTAGCGGGATTGGCGTACGAGCAGTACTTC.

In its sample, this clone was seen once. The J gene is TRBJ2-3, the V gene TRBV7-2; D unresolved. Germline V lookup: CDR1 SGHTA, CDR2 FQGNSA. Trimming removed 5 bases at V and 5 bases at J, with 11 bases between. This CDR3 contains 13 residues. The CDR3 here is CASSPQARDTQYF. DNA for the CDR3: TGTGCCAGCAGCCCTCAGGCGAGAGATACGCAGTATTTT.

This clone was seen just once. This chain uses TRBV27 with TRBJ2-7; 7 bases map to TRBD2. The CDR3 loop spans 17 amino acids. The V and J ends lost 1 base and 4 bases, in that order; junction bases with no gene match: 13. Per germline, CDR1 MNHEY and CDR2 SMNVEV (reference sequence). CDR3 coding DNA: TGTGCCAGCAGTTTATTCGCGGGGGATGTGGGCTTTTACGAGCAGTACTTC. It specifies CASSLFAGDVGFYEQYF.

CDR3 coding DNA: TGTGCCAGTAGTATATCCCTCCTCGGACAGCTGAACACTGAAGCTTTCTTT. Protein product: CASSISLLGQLNTEAFF. The chain uses TRBV19 and TRBJ1-1; tentatively, D is TRBD1 (6 bases). This CDR3 has 17 amino acids. Germline V lookup: CDR1 LNHDA, CDR2 SQIVND (reference sequence). V was clipped by 2 bases and J by 0 bases, with 16 bases between them.

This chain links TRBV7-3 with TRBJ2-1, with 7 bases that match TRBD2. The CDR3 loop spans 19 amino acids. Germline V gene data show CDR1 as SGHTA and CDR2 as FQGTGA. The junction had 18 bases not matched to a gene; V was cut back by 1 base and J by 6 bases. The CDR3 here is CASSLSSSGKPLPGNEQFF. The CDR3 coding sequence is TGTGCCAGCAGCTTAAGCTCTAGCGGTAAACCTTTACCCGGCAATGAGCAGTTCTTC.

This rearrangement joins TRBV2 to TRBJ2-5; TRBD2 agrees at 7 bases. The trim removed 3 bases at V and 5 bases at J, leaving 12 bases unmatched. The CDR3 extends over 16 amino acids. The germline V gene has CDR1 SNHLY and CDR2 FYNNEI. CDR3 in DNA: TGTGCCAGCAGTGACGGAGTGGCGGGAGAGGGTGAGACCCAGTACTTC. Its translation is CASSDGVAGEGETQYF.

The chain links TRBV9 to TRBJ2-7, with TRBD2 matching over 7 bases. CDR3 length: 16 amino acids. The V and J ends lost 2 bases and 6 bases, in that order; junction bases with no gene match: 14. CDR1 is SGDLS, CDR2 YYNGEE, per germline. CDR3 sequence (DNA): TGTGCCAGCAGCGTTCCTAGGCGGGAGAGACCTCGCGAGCAGTACGTC. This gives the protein CASSVPRRERPREQYV.

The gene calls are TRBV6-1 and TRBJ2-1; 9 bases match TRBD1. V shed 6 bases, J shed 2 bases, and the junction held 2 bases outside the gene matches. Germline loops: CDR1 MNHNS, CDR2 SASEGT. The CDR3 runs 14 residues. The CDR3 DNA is TGTGCCAGCAGGGGACAGGGAGCCTACAATGAGCAGTTCTTC. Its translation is CASRGQGAYNEQFF.

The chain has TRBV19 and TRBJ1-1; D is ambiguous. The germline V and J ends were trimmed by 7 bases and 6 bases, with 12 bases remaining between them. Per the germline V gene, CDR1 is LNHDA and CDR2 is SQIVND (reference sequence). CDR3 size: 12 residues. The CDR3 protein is CASNGEVAEAFF. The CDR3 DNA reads TGTGCCAGTAACGGGGAAGTCGCTGAAGCTTTCTTT.

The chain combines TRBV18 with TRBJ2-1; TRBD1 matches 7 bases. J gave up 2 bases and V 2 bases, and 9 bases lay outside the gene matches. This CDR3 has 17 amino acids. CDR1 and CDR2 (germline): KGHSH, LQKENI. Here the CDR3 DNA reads TGTGCCAGCTCACCATTGCTTGGGACAGATGCCTACAATGAGCAGTTCTTC. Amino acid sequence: CASSPLLGTDAYNEQFF.

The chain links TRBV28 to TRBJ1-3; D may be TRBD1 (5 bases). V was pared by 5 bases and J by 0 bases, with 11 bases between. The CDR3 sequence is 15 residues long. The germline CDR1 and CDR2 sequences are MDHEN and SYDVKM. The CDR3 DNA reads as TGTGCCAGCAGTCCCCCCACAGGCTCTGGAAACACCATATATTTT. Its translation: CASSPPTGSGNTIYF.

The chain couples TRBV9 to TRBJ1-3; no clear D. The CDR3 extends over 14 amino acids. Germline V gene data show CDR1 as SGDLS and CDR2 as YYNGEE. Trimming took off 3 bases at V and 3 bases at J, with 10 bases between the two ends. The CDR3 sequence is CASSGSTGGNTIYF. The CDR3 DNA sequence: TGTGCCAGCAGCGGGAGTACGGGTGGAAACACCATATATTTT. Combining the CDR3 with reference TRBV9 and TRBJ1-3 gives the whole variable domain DSGVTQTPKHLITATGQRVTLRCSPRSGDLSVYWYQQSLDQGLQFLIQYYNGEERAKGNILERFSAQQFPDLHSELNLSSLELGDSALYFCASSGSTGGNTIYFGEGSWLTVV.

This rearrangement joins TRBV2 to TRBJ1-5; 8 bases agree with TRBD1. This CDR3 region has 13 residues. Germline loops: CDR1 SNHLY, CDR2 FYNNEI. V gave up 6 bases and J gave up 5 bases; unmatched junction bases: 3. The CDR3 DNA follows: TGTGCCAGCAGCGGACAGGGAGATCAGCCCCAGCATTTT. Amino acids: CASSGQGDQPQHF. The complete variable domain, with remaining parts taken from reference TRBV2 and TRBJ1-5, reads EPEVTQTPSHQVTQMGQEVILRCVPISNHLYFYWYRQILGQKVEFLVSFYNNEISEKSEIFDDQFSVERPDGSNFTLKIRSTKLEDSAMYFCASSGQGDQPQHFGDGTRLSIL.

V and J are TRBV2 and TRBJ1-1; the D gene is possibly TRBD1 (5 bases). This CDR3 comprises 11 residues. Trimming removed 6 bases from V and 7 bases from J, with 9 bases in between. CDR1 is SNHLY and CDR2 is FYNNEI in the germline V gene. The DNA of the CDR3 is TGTGCCAGCAGCACGACAGTTGAAGCTTTCTTT. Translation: CASSTTVEAFF.

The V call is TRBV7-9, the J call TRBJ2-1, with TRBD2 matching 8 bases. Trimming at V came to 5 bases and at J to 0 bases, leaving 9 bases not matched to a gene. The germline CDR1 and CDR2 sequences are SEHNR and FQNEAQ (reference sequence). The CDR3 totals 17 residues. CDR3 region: CASSRAGVLVSYNEQFF. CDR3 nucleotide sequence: TGTGCCAGCAGCCGAGCGGGGGTCCTAGTCTCCTACAATGAGCAGTTCTTC.

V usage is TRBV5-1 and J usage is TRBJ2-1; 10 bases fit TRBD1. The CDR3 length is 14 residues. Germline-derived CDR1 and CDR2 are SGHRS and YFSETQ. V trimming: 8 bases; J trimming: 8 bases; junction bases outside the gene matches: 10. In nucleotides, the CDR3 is TGCGCCAGTCGACGGACAGGGGGTTGGGATGAGCAGTTCTTC. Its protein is CASRRTGGWDEQFF.

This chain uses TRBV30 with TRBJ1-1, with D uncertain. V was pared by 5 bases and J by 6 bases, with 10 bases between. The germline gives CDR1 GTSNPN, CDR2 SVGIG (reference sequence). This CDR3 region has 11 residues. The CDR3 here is CAWQQLAEAFF. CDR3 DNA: TGTGCCTGGCAACAGTTGGCTGAAGCTTTCTTT. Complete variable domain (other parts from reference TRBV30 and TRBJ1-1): SQTIHQWPATLVQPVGSPLSLECTVEGTSNPNLYWYRQAAGRGLQLLFYSVGIGQISSEVPQNLSASRPQDRQFILSSKKLLLSDSGFYLCAWQQLAEAFFGQGTRLTVV.

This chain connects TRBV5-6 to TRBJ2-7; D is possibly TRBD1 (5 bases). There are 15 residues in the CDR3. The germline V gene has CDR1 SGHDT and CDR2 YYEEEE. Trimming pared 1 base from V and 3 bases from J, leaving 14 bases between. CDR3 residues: CASSLKGVSYYEQYV. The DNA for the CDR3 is TGTGCCAGCAGCTTGAAAGGGGTGAGCTACTACGAGCAGTACGTC.

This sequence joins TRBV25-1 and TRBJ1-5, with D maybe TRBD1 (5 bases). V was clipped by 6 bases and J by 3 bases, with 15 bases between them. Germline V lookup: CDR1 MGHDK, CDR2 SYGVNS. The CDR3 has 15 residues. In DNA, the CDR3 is TGTGCCAGCAGCGCCGGACAAGGCTACAATCAGCCCCAGCATTTT. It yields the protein CASSAGQGYNQPQHF.

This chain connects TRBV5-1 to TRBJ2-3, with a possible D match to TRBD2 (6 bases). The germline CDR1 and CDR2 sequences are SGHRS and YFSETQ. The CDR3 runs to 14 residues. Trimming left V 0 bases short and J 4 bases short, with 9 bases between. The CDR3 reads CASSLAGGADTQYF. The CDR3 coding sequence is TGCGCCAGCAGCTTGGCCGGCGGGGCAGATACGCAGTATTTT.

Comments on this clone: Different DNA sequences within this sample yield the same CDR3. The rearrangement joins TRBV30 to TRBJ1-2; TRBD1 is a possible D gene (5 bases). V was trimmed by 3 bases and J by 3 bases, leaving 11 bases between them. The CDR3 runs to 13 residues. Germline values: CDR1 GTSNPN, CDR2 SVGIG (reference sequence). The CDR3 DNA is TGTGCCTGGAGCGGAGGAGGGGACTATGGCTACACCTTC. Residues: CAWSGGGDYGYTF.

CDR3 DNA sequence: TGCAGCGGGTCCAGAAGGGGGGGCAATGAGCAGTTCTTC. Amino acids: CSGSRRGGNEQFF. The chain couples TRBV29-1 to TRBJ2-1; tentative D call: TRBD2 (7 bases). The CDR3 totals 13 residues. Germline loops: CDR1 SQVTM, CDR2 ANQGSEA. Between the trimmed V and J ends, which lost 7 bases and 6 bases, there was a span of 16 bases.